This T cell receptor delta chain was recorded in a study of Vδ1+ human thymocytes. The study's findings and limits: In the thymus, TRG and TRD repertoires looked highly polyclonal with Gaussian CDR3 lengths.

Extracted RNA was reverse transcribed into cDNA. Pooled V-gene forward primers with one constant-region reverse primer generated the CDR3 amplicons by multiplex PCR. With CATT, TCRdb re-called clones from the multiplex PCR reads. The sample includes about 54,000 delta-chain clones, around a sixth of them seen just once. Remarks on this clone: The target antigen is unknown.

Germline assignment: CDR1 TSWWSYY and CDR2 QGS. V lost 2 bases and J 7 bases, leaving 17 bases between the germline ends. CDR3 length: 15 amino acids. Between roughly 98% and 99.6% of sorted thymocytes were Vdelta1+. The sequence derives from a boy under three years old who had congenital heart surgery. The V gene is TRDV1, the J gene TRDJ1; D gene uncertain. The specimen was Vdelta1+ gamma-delta thymocytes from the thymus. Subset in this sample: FACS-sorted CD3+ TCRalphabeta- TCRVdelta1+ TCRVdelta2- thymocytes. The CDR3 here is CALGETVLPRGKLIF. CDR3 nucleotides: TGTGCTCTTGGGGAAACGGTTCTACCTAGAGGTAAACTCATCTTT.